This TCR beta chain was sequenced in a study of CD8 T cells in Susac syndrome. Study results and caveats: It was acknowledged by the study that relatively few individuals were included in its TCR sequencing and HLA analysis.

The ends were cut back, 5 bases at V and 7 bases at J, with 23 bases in the middle. This CDR3 is 17 amino acids long. High-throughput TCR beta sequencing covered peripheral CD8+ and CD4+ T cells. Negative isolation yielded the CD8+ and CD4+ T cells, while FACS enriched the TEMRA cells. In the case of this clonotype: Antigen unknown.

The authors reverse transcribed roughly 0.5 to 1 ug RNA with random hexamers. A multiplex approach, immunoSEQ multiplex PCR, amplified TCR beta CDR3 across 54 Vbeta and 13 Jbeta. TCRdb called the immunoSEQ multiplex PCR reads again in MiXCR, with one record for every CDR3 protein. Among 150,000 to 200,000 distinct CDR3 sequences listed, 85% to 95% were seen once. The receptor comes from a human donor with multiple sclerosis. The V gene is TRBV12-3 or TRBV12-4, the J gene TRBJ2-2, with D possibly matching TRBD2 (6 bases). Sequenced input: CD4+ T cells from PBMCs. The CDR3 reads CASSPTVAVRPSGELFF. The CDR3 DNA sequence: TGTGCCAGCAGTCCTACGGTAGCGGTCCGCCCCAGCGGGGAGCTGTTTTTT.